This TCR beta chain was recorded in a study of T cells in Graves' hyperthyroidism and ophthalmopathy. RNA transcripts yielded amplified TCR beta CDR3 regions. Researchers ran a first-round RT-PCR on the TCR CDR3 using the HTBI primer set. MiXCR, run by TCRdb on the multiplex PCR reads, gives a single entry per CDR3 protein. The sample lists around 240,000 distinct CDR3 sequences; 13% to 15% were seen once. Turning to this clonotype: A read error may be the cause here, since a much bigger clone is one base away.

The CDR3 is made up of 16 amino acids. V was cut by 1 base and J by 9 bases, with 19 bases left in between. Germline CDR1 SEHNR, CDR2 FQNEAQ (reference sequence). The sequencing input was blood. The chain employs TRBV7-9 and TRBJ1-3; possible D gene TRBD1, 5 bases. This sequence was found in a woman between 40 and 50 years old with Graves' hyperthyroidism that later progressed to Graves' ophthalmopathy. The CDR3 DNA is TGTGCCAGCAGCTTAGAACGTCGGCAGGGAGTAATCACCATATATTTT. Amino acids: CASSLERRQGVITIYF.